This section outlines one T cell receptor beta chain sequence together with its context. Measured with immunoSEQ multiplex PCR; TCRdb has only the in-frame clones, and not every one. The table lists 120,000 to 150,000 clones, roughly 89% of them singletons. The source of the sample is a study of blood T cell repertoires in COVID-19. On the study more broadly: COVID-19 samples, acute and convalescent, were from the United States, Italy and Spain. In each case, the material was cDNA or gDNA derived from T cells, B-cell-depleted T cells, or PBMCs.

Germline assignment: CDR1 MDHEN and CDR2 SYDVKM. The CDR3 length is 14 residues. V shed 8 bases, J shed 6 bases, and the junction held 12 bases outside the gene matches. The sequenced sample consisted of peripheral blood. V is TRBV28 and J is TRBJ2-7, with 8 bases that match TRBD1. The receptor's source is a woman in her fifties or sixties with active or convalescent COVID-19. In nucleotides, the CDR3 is TGTGCCAGCCGGGGATATAAGACAGGGGTCGAGCAGTACTTC. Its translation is CASRGYKTGVEQYF.